These 30 T cell receptor beta chains originate from one sample sequenced in a study of blood T cell repertoires in COVID-19. The data were produced by immunoSEQ multiplex PCR, yet TCRdb's version contains in-frame clones alone and is incomplete. There are around 260,000 clones in the sample; roughly 88% occur only once, and 0.7% lies in the top ten. Sequencing used peripheral blood. Receptor source: a human donor in a cohort sampled during active COVID-19.

The V gene is TRBV5-1, the J gene TRBJ2-7; 7 positions agree with TRBD1. The CDR3 is made up of 17 amino acids. CDR1 SGHRS and CDR2 YFSETQ come from the germline V gene. Trimming took 4 bases from V and 0 from J; bases not matched to a gene: 13. The CDR3 loop is CASSVTGTDFRSYEQYF. The CDR3 DNA sequence: TGCGCCAGCAGCGTAACCGGGACAGACTTTCGCTCCTACGAGCAGTACTTC.

The chain couples TRBV11-2 to TRBJ1-3; weak D call: TRBD1 (5 bases). Trimming removed 2 bases at V and 2 bases at J, with 7 bases between. Germline values: CDR1 SGHAT, CDR2 FQNNGV. The CDR3 has 14 amino acids. CDR3 DNA: TGTGCCAGCAGCTTACAGGGTCCTGGAAACACCATATATTTT. It is translated as CASSLQGPGNTIYF.

The rearrangement links TRBV4-1 to TRBJ2-1, with D possibly matching TRBD2 (6 bases). Per germline, CDR1 MGHRA and CDR2 YSYEKL. The CDR3 is 13 residues long. The V end was cut by 1 base, the J end by 13 bases, with 14 bases between. CDR3 bases: TGCGCCAGCAGCCAAGTAGGAGGGGCAGATCAGTTCTTC. The encoded protein is CASSQVGGADQFF.

The CDR3 region has the DNA TGTGCCAGCAGCTCGACAGGGCTCTACGAGCAGTACTTC. Its protein product is CASSSTGLYEQYF. The rearrangement uses TRBV5-8 and TRBJ2-7; 7 bases are a match to TRBD1. Losses at the gene ends were 3 bases for V and 3 bases for J; bases not matched to a gene: 3. CDR3 length equals 13 residues. Germline loops: CDR1 SGHTS, CDR2 YDEGEE.

The V gene is TRBV24-1, the J gene TRBJ2-3, with 7 bases lining up with TRBD2. CDR1 is KGHDR and CDR2 is SFDVKD in the germline V gene. Germline trimming cut 4 bases from V and 4 bases from J; bases unmatched to any gene: 4. The CDR3 is made up of 14 amino acids. The CDR3 DNA reads TGTGCCACCAGTGACACAAGCGGGGCAGATACGCAGTATTTT. This gives the protein CATSDTSGADTQYF.

The rearrangement joins TRBV14 to TRBJ2-2; 9 bases align to TRBD1. Per the germline V gene, CDR1 is SGHDN and CDR2 is FVKESK. V dropped 4 bases and J dropped 5; count of bases not matched to a gene: 5. CDR3 length: 15 residues. The CDR3 DNA is TGTGCCAGCAGCCTCCCGGGACAGGGTACCGGGGAGCTGTTTTTT. Protein: CASSLPGQGTGELFF.

V usage is TRBV2 and J usage is TRBJ1-6; D is unclear. V lost 2 bases, J lost 10 bases, and 12 bases lay in between. The CDR3 spans 14 residues. Germline V gene sequence: CDR1 SNHLY, CDR2 FYNNEI. The CDR3 region has the DNA TGTGCCAGCAGTGAAACCGGGGATGAATCACCCCTCCACTTT. Translation gives CASSETGDESPLHF. Based on the CDR3 plus reference TRBV2 and TRBJ1-6, the full variable domain is EPEVTQTPSHQVTQMGQEVILRCVPISNHLYFYWYRQILGQKVEFLVSFYNNEISEKSEIFDDQFSVERPDGSNFTLKIRSTKLEDSAMYFCASSETGDESPLHFGNGTRLTVT.

The chain uses TRBV11-3 and TRBJ2-7, with 8 bases lining up with TRBD1. Germline V gene data show CDR1 as SGHNT and CDR2 as YENEEA. The CDR3 is made up of 16 amino acids. V lost 5 bases to trimming and J lost 4 bases; unmatched junction nucleotides: 13. In DNA form, the CDR3 reads TGTGCCAGCAGCCCGGGACAGGAAAGGCCTTTGTACGAGCAGTACTTC. Protein sequence: CASSPGQERPLYEQYF.

A single count supports this clone. The J gene is TRBJ2-7, the V gene TRBV5-1, with 9 positions matching TRBD2. The V gene's germline CDR1 is SGHRS and CDR2 YFSETQ. With V trimmed by 4 bases and J by 5 bases, 7 bases remained unmatched. There are 14 residues in the CDR3. In DNA, the CDR3 is TGCGCCAGCAGCCCAGCCCTAGCGGGAAACGAGCAGTACTTC. Translation gives CASSPALAGNEQYF.

This sequence joins TRBV25-1 and TRBJ2-7, with a possible D match to TRBD2 (5 bases). Germline CDR1 reads MGHDK; CDR2 reads SYGVNS. Between the trimmed V and J ends, which lost 5 bases and 0 bases, there was a span of 11 bases. The CDR3 is made up of 14 amino acids. CDR3 DNA: TGTGCCAGCAGTACGGGGTATAGCTCCTACGAGCAGTACTTC. Its translation is CASSTGYSSYEQYF.

This clone has only one observation. V is TRBV21-1 and J is TRBJ1-3; TRBD1, the D gene given by the table, was not confirmed from the DNA. TRBV21-1 is a known pseudogene. CDR3 length: 16 amino acids. In nucleotides, the CDR3 is TGTGCCAGCACCTGGGACAGCGGTCTCTCTGGAAACACCATATATTTT. Protein: CASTWDSGLSGNTIYF.

V and J are TRBV2 and TRBJ2-7; 13 positions match TRBD2. The junction had 2 bases not matched to a gene; V was cut back by 6 bases and J by 3 bases. The germline gives CDR1 SNHLY, CDR2 FYNNEI. The CDR3 runs 14 residues. Here the CDR3 DNA reads TGTGCCAGCAGGGGACTAGCGGGATTCTACGAGCAGTACTTC. Protein: CASRGLAGFYEQYF.

The chain employs TRBV7-7 and TRBJ2-6; 13 bases map to TRBD2. The junction had 16 bases not matched to a gene; V was cut back by 4 bases and J by 1 base. CDR1 SSHAT and CDR2 FNYEAQ come from the germline V gene (reference sequence). The CDR3 length is 22 residues. CDR3 sequence reads: CASSSPTKKTSGGASGANVLTF. CDR3 nucleotides: TGTGCCAGCAGCTCACCAACGAAAAAAACTAGCGGGGGGGCTTCTGGGGCCAACGTCCTGACTTTC.

The chain has TRBV4-3 and TRBJ2-1; D might be TRBD1 (5 bases). The germline gives CDR1 LGHNA, CDR2 YSLEER. V lost 1 base, J lost 9 bases, and 16 bases lay in between. CDR3 length equals 15 residues. CDR3 sequence reads: CASSQGYQGLGEQFF. The DNA of the CDR3 is TGCGCCAGCAGCCAAGGATACCAGGGTCTCGGTGAGCAGTTCTTC.

The rearrangement joins TRBV10-3 to TRBJ2-1; TRBD2 is a possible D gene (6 bases). The V gene lost 4 bases and the J gene lost 3 bases, with 13 bases spanning the gap. In germline, CDR1 is ENHRY, CDR2 SYGVKD. The CDR3 is made up of 15 amino acids. The CDR3 loop reads CAISVGGEIYNEQFF. CDR3 sequence (DNA): TGTGCCATCAGTGTCGGCGGGGAGATCTACAATGAGCAGTTCTTC.

This clone was seen just once. V gene TRBV4-3 combines with J gene TRBJ2-6; 11 nucleotides agree with TRBD2. The germline V gene encodes CDR1 LGHNA and CDR2 YSLEER. V lost 1 base and J lost 2; bases outside the gene matches: 4. CDR3 size: 18 residues. The CDR3 sequence is CASSQVVSGGAGANVLTF. The CDR3 DNA reads TGCGCCAGCAGCCAAGTGGTTAGCGGGGGGGCTGGGGCCAACGTCCTGACTTTC.

The chain recombines TRBV19 with TRBJ2-1; 8 bases match TRBD2. With V trimmed by 3 bases and J by 9 bases, 7 bases remained unmatched. Germline V gene sequence: CDR1 LNHDA, CDR2 SQIVND (reference sequence). The CDR3 totals 14 residues. The CDR3 DNA reads TGTGCCAGTAGTATTTCGGGAGGGGACACTGAGCAGTTCTTC. It codes for CASSISGGDTEQFF.

The chain employs TRBV7-9 and TRBJ2-7; TRBD1 matches 10 bases. This CDR3 comprises 14 residues. The V gene end was trimmed by 5 bases and the J gene end by 2 bases; junction bases not matched to a gene: 3. CDR1 is SEHNR and CDR2 is FQNEAQ in the germline V gene (reference sequence). The CDR3 loop is CASSGDRGAYEQYF. In DNA form, the CDR3 reads TGTGCCAGCAGCGGGGACAGGGGAGCCTACGAGCAGTACTTC.

This chain uses TRBV5-8 with TRBJ2-3, with TRBD1 identical over 7 bases. This CDR3 has 15 residues. Trimming at V came to 4 bases and at J to 0 bases, leaving 5 bases not matched to a gene. Germline loops: CDR1 SGHTS, CDR2 YDEGEE. DNA for the CDR3: TGTGCCAGCAGCCCTCTGGGACAGAGCACAGATACGCAGTATTTT. It specifies CASSPLGQSTDTQYF.

The V call is TRBV18, the J call TRBJ2-5; 9 bases map to TRBD2. Germline V gene data show CDR1 as KGHSH and CDR2 as LQKENI. The length of the CDR3 is 17 residues. Unmatched junction bases numbered 7, after V lost 2 bases and J lost 0 bases. CDR3 in DNA: TGTGCCAGCTCACCAACGAGGACTAGCGCCTACCAAGAGACCCAGTACTTC. Translated, it gives CASSPTRTSAYQETQYF.

The CDR3 region has the DNA TGTGCCAGCAGCATACTGGACAGGGCCGATGGCGAGCAGTACTTC. Translation: CASSILDRADGEQYF. This chain connects TRBV7-9 to TRBJ2-7; the match to TRBD1 covers 8 bases. Trimming took 5 bases from V and 6 from J; bases not matched to a gene: 12. The germline V gene has CDR1 SEHNR and CDR2 FQNEAQ (reference sequence). The CDR3 totals 15 residues.

The chain combines TRBV15 with TRBJ1-3, with a weak D call TRBD1 (5 bases). Trimming shortened V by 1 base and J by 4 bases, and 14 bases separated the two germline ends. CDR1 is LNHNV, CDR2 YYDKDF, per germline (reference sequence). CDR3 size: 16 residues. DNA for the CDR3: TGTGCCACCAGCAGAGCCCCGTCAGGGCTGGGAAACACCATATATTTT. It encodes CATSRAPSGLGNTIYF.

The genes are TRBV20-1 and TRBJ1-2, with a weak D call TRBD1 (5 bases). Germline lookup yields CDR1 DFQATT and CDR2 SNEGSKA (reference sequence). The CDR3 runs 11 residues. The CDR3 loop reads CSPGGNYGYTF. The CDR3 DNA sequence: TGCAGCCCTGGGGGGAACTATGGCTACACCTTC.

This rearrangement joins TRBV19 to TRBJ1-2; D might be TRBD1 (5 bases). The CDR3 runs to 13 residues. Germline lookup yields CDR1 LNHDA and CDR2 SQIVND (reference sequence). The V and J ends lost 6 bases and 3 bases respectively, with 11 bases between them. The CDR3 DNA reads as TGTGCCAGTAGCACGGGACTCTACTATGGCTACACCTTC. It yields the protein CASSTGLYYGYTF.

The chain joins TRBV7-2 to TRBJ2-2; 7 nucleotides match TRBD2. The CDR3 runs 16 residues. Germline V CDR1 and CDR2: SGHTA, FQGNSA. V gave up 5 bases and J gave up 1 base; unmatched junction bases: 7. CDR3 protein: CASSPNGGGNTGELFF. CDR3 sequence (DNA): TGTGCCAGCAGCCCGAATGGCGGGGGGAACACCGGGGAGCTGTTTTTT.

J is TRBJ2-1 and V is TRBV4-3; D gene uncertain. CDR1 is LGHNA and CDR2 is YSLEER in the germline V gene. V was clipped by 2 bases and J by 0 bases, with 11 bases between them. The CDR3 runs to 16 residues. CDR3 coding DNA: TGCGCCAGCAGCCAATTCAGCGCGAGCTCCTACAATGAGCAGTTCTTC. It encodes CASSQFSASSYNEQFF.

This chain links TRBV24-1 with TRBJ2-7; TRBD2 matches at 7 bases. After removal of 8 bases from V and 0 bases from J, the junction contained 9 bases not matched to a gene. CDR1 and CDR2 from the germline V gene are KGHDR and SFDVKD. This CDR3 spans 15 amino acids. The CDR3 region has the DNA TGTGCCACCACCCCGAGGGGAGGGGACTCCTACGAGCAGTACTTC. This codes for CATTPRGGDSYEQYF.

The CDR3 nucleotides read TGTGCCAGCAGTCGCCCCGGTGGTCAGGGGGCTGGCTACACCTTC. Protein: CASSRPGGQGAGYTF. This rearrangement joins TRBV27 to TRBJ1-2; 8 bases align to TRBD1. Germline V lookup: CDR1 MNHEY, CDR2 SMNVEV (reference sequence). V lost 5 bases and J lost 7; bases outside the gene matches: 12. This CDR3 is built from 15 residues.

Comments on this clone: Other DNA sequences in the same sample also yield this CDR3. The chain combines TRBV28 with TRBJ1-1; a weak D match, TRBD1 (6 bases). V shed 6 bases and J shed 0 bases, with 14 bases lying between them. Germline lookup yields CDR1 MDHEN and CDR2 SYDVKM. There are 15 residues in the CDR3. This CDR3 is CASSFPGQLNTEAFF. The CDR3 coding sequence is TGTGCCAGCAGCTTCCCGGGACAATTGAACACTGAAGCTTTCTTT.

V and J are TRBV12-3 or TRBV12-4 and TRBJ1-2, with no clear D. CDR3 length: 13 amino acids. V lost 5 bases and J lost 8, with 15 bases in between. CDR3: CASSPRAGGGYTF. CDR3 nucleotides: TGTGCCAGCAGTCCCCGGGCGGGTGGGGGCTACACCTTC.